These 21 T cell receptor beta chains came from one sample sequenced in a study of T-cell reconstitution after alpha-beta-depleted transplantation in children. Using unique molecular identifiers, the investigators prepared the TCRbeta library. TCRdb reanalysed the PCR reads using MiXCR and keeps one entry per CDR3 protein. The sample lists 750,000 to 950,000 distinct CDR3 sequences; roughly 15% were seen once. The sequences come from PBMCs, mostly from graft donor cells, collected 360 days after TCRalphabeta/CD19-depleted stem cell transplant. The receptors were gathered from a male patient younger than 18 who had a stem cell transplant for acute lymphoblastic leukemia, so the T cells may come from the graft donor.

This CDR3 is CASSLVTSANEQFF. DNA of the CDR3: TGTGCCAGCAGTTTGGTGACTAGCGCCAATGAGCAGTTCTTC. The V gene is TRBV12-3 or TRBV12-4, the J gene TRBJ2-1; 8 nucleotides match TRBD2. Unmatched junction bases numbered 4, after V lost 3 bases and J lost 6 bases. This CDR3 has 14 amino acids.

As concerns this clonotype: A read error may account for a junction end that differs from germline. V is TRBV19 and J is TRBJ2-7; 12 bases fit TRBD1. This CDR3 region has 16 residues. Germline V CDR1 and CDR2: LNHDA, SQIVND (reference sequence). The CDR3 loop is CASSTPGTGGSDEQYF. DNA for the CDR3: TGTGCCAGTAGTACCCCCGGGACAGGGGGCTCCGACGAGCAGTACTTC.

Points on this clonotype: Being one base from a much bigger clone, this may be a read error. The chain has TRBV7-9 and TRBJ2-2; no clear D gene. Trimming took 5 bases from V and 7 from J, leaving 11 bases between them. CDR3 size: 13 residues. The germline V gene has CDR1 SEHNR and CDR2 FQNEAQ (reference sequence). The CDR3 reads CASSHDLVGELFF. The DNA of the CDR3 is TGTGCCAGCAGCCATGACCTCGTCGGGGAGCTGTTTTTT.

This clonotype was observed a few times. CDR3 amino acids: CASSGGSGARGYEQYF. The CDR3 bases are TGCGCCAGCAGTGGAGGCTCAGGGGCCAGGGGCTACGAGCAGTACTTC. This chain links TRBV10-1 with TRBJ2-7; D may be TRBD1 (6 bases). CDR3 length: 16 amino acids. Germline-derived CDR1 and CDR2 are WNHNN and SYGVQD (reference sequence). V was cut by 4 bases and J by 3 bases, with 19 bases left in between.

The V gene is TRBV12-3 or TRBV12-4, the J gene TRBJ1-2; D call uncertain. The CDR3 totals 10 residues. The CDR3 here is CAIKRVSYTF. In nucleotides, the CDR3 is TGTGCGATCAAGAGGGTGAGCTACACCTTC.

A few counts support this clonotype. This CDR3 is CASSEGLAGPKYNEQFF. In nucleotides, the CDR3 is TGTGCCAGCAGTGAAGGACTAGCGGGACCCAAATACAATGAGCAGTTCTTC. The V call is TRBV2, the J call TRBJ2-1; 11 bases map to TRBD2. V lost 1 base to trimming and J lost 4 bases; unmatched junction nucleotides: 6. CDR3 length equals 17 residues. Germline loops: CDR1 SNHLY, CDR2 FYNNEI.

This clonotype was observed many times. The J gene is TRBJ1-4, the V gene TRBV20-1; D is ambiguous. Between the trimmed V and J ends, which lost 0 bases and 10 bases, there was a span of 18 bases. Germline CDR1 reads DFQATT; CDR2 reads SNEGSKA (reference sequence). The CDR3 has 15 amino acids. The CDR3 DNA is TGCAGTGCTAGAGAAGGTGGAAATGGGGTTGGAAAACTGTTTTTT. Translation: CSAREGGNGVGKLFF.

Only a few counts were recorded for this clonotype. The J gene is TRBJ2-1, the V gene TRBV15, with 9 bases identical to TRBD1. Germline V gene lookup returns CDR1 LNHNV and CDR2 YYDKDF (reference sequence). This CDR3 comprises 14 residues. Unmatched junction bases numbered 5, after V lost 5 bases and J lost 6 bases. The CDR3 DNA follows: TGTGCCACCAGCGTCTGGACAGGGGTCAATGAGCAGTTCTTC. This sequence encodes CATSVWTGVNEQFF.

J is TRBJ2-3 and V is TRBV3-1; 9 bases fit TRBD2. Germline V CDR1 and CDR2: LGHDT, YNNKEL (reference sequence). V lost 0 bases to trimming and J lost 1 base; unmatched junction nucleotides: 2. The CDR3 contains 16 residues. This chain's CDR3 is CASSQEEREGTDTQYF. CDR3 DNA sequence: TGTGCCAGCAGCCAAGAGGAGCGGGAGGGCACAGATACGCAGTATTTT.

The table lists this clonotype with many counts. This chain uses TRBV5-1 with TRBJ2-3, with D perhaps matching TRBD1 (6 bases). There are 14 residues in the CDR3. V lost 4 bases and J 3 bases, leaving 12 bases between the germline ends. CDR1 and CDR2 from the germline V gene are SGHRS and YFSETQ. The CDR3 spells CASSEGVLTDTQYF. The CDR3 DNA reads as TGCGCCAGCAGCGAGGGGGTTTTGACAGATACGCAGTATTTT.

This clonotype turned up a few times. V gene TRBV12-3 or TRBV12-4 combines with J gene TRBJ1-6; D unclear. The length of the CDR3 is 16 residues. V lost 4 bases and J lost 6, with 16 bases in between. CDR3 coding DNA: TGTGCCAGCAGTTACGAGTCGGCAGCCTTTAATTCACCCCTCCACTTT. Translation gives CASSYESAAFNSPLHF.

In this sample, this clonotype turned up many times. The rearrangement links TRBV24-1 to TRBJ2-5, with a tentative D call TRBD2 (5 bases). CDR3 size: 11 residues. Germline lookup yields CDR1 KGHDR and CDR2 SFDVKD. Trimming removed 3 bases at V and 10 bases at J, with 8 bases between. The CDR3 reads CATSDGRDQYF. Here the CDR3 DNA reads TGTGCCACCAGTGATGGGAGAGACCAGTACTTC.

The genes are TRBV29-1 and TRBJ1-1; 8 nucleotides align to TRBD1. Germline CDR1 reads SQVTM; CDR2 reads ANQGSEA. This CDR3 has 13 residues. J lost 5 bases, V lost 3 bases, and 5 bases had no gene match. For the CDR3, the DNA is TGCAGCGTTGACCAGGGGGCGAAAACTGAAGCTTTCTTT. Its protein product is CSVDQGAKTEAFF.

This clonotype was found a few times. This rearrangement joins TRBV28 to TRBJ2-7, with TRBD1 as a possible D gene (6 bases). Per germline, CDR1 MDHEN and CDR2 SYDVKM. CDR3 length equals 15 residues. The V gene lost 1 base and the J gene lost 4 bases, with 14 bases spanning the gap. The CDR3 nucleotides are TGTGCCAGCAGTTTATCCCACAGGGTATTTTACGAGCAGTACTTC. It codes for CASSLSHRVFYEQYF.

This clonotype has only a few counts. The chain carries TRBV5-1 and TRBJ2-7, with TRBD2 matching over 7 bases. In germline, CDR1 is SGHRS, CDR2 YFSETQ. With 7 bases clipped from V and 10 bases from J, the junction kept 8 bases outside the gene matches. This CDR3 contains 11 residues. CDR3 in DNA: TGCGCCAGCCTTAGGACTAGGGAACAGTACTTC. This sequence encodes CASLRTREQYF.

The table lists this clonotype with many counts. J is TRBJ1-1 and V is TRBV5-1; D unclear. V was cut by 1 base and J by 6 bases, with 16 bases left in between. The CDR3 runs 15 residues. The V gene's germline CDR1 is SGHRS and CDR2 YFSETQ. In DNA form, the CDR3 reads TGCGCCAGCAGCTTGCAGTTTTCACTAGAGGCTGAAGCTTTCTTT. It encodes CASSLQFSLEAEAFF.

The genes are TRBV5-1 and TRBJ2-1; perhaps TRBD2 as D (9 bases). Between the trimmed V and J ends, which lost 4 bases and 2 bases, there was a span of 34 bases. Germline CDR1 and CDR2: SGHRS and YFSETQ. This CDR3 is built from 22 residues. This CDR3 reads CASSGDRKRGNWREGAYNEQFF. In DNA form, the CDR3 reads TGCGCCAGCAGCGGGGACAGGAAGAGGGGTAACTGGCGGGAGGGAGCCTACAATGAGCAGTTCTTC.

This rearrangement joins TRBV5-1 to TRBJ1-4, with no clear D. The V end was cut by 6 bases, the J end by 5 bases, with 14 bases between. The germline CDR1 and CDR2 sequences are SGHRS and YFSETQ. The CDR3 sequence is 14 residues long. The CDR3 region is CASNTGPTNEKLFF. In DNA, the CDR3 is TGCGCCAGCAACACCGGGCCTACGAATGAAAAACTGTTTTTT.

This clonotype came up many times. The chain links TRBV9 to TRBJ2-7; 10 bases fit TRBD1. This CDR3 comprises 18 residues. The junction had 12 bases not matched to a gene; V was cut back by 3 bases and J by 0 bases. Germline values: CDR1 SGDLS, CDR2 YYNGEE. The CDR3, as DNA: TGTGCCAGCAGCGCTGGGACAGGGGCCGCTTCTACCTCCTACGAGCAGTACTTC. It translates to CASSAGTGAASTSYEQYF.

The chain links TRBV12-3 or TRBV12-4 to TRBJ2-1; 7 bases fit TRBD2. The V segment lost 10 bases and the J segment 10 bases; nucleotides outside the gene matches: 16. This CDR3 spans 14 amino acids. CDR3 bases: TGTGCCACCCGTCGGCGGGAGATTCCCTACGAGCAGTTCTTC. Its protein is CATRRREIPYEQFF.

The V gene is TRBV9, the J gene TRBJ2-3; D call uncertain. CDR1 is SGDLS and CDR2 is YYNGEE in the germline V gene. With 3 bases removed from V and 2 bases from J, the gap between germline ends came to 10 bases. This CDR3 contains 14 residues. The CDR3 DNA is TGTGCCAGCAGCGCCCGACCTGCCACAGATACGCAGTATTTT. Its protein is CASSARPATDTQYF.